This T cell receptor beta chain was sequenced for a study of T cell repertoires in ileal Crohn's disease. Across the whole study: Patients had a median approximately 8-year disease duration, and approximately 36% were active smokers. Every patient was operated on for stricturing (about 60%) or penetrating (approximately 40%) complications.

Assay: immunoSEQ multiplex PCR; the TCRdb copy retains only in-frame clones and omits some. The table lists about 16,000 clones, around 66% of them singletons, with around 5% in the top ten. Comment on this clone: Its specificity is unknown.

CDR1 and CDR2 (germline): SQVTM, ANQGSEA. The CDR3 spans 17 residues. V was clipped by 1 base and J by 1 base, with 18 bases between them. Findings and caveats of the study: Endoscopic recurrence occurred in every patient whose clonality exceeded 26.8%.

Material for sequencing was ileal tissue. The rearrangement joins TRBV29-1 to TRBJ2-3; TRBD2 is a possible D gene (6 bases). This TCR was sampled from an adult with Crohn's disease. CDR3 residues: CSVEGPPGGGGTDTQYF. The CDR3 DNA sequence: TGCAGCGTTGAAGGCCCTCCCGGGGGAGGAGGCACAGATACGCAGTATTTT.